One and the same sample provided the 30 T cell receptor beta chains below, sequenced in a study of early T cells in non-severe SARS-CoV-2 infection. Using its own MiXCR run on the 5' RACE reads, TCRdb lists one record per CDR3 protein. The repertoire consists of 60,000 or so distinct CDR3 sequences, with less than 11% occurring once and the leading ten covering about 4.4%. Input material: whole blood. The receptors here all came from an adult who was a healthcare worker with PCR-confirmed SARS-CoV-2 infection or an uninfected control (not recorded which).

This clonotype came up many times. The V and J genes are TRBV7-8 and TRBJ2-7, with D perhaps matching TRBD1 (6 bases). Looked up from germline, CDR1 is SGHVS and CDR2 is FQNEAQ. V shed 5 bases and J shed 4 bases, with 15 bases lying between them. This CDR3 contains 14 residues. For the CDR3, the DNA is TGTGCCAGCAGCAGGGGCAAGGACAGTTACGAGCAGTACTTC. It specifies CASSRGKDSYEQYF. The full variable domain, completed using reference TRBV7-8 and TRBJ2-7, is GAGVSQSPRYKVAKRGQDVALRCDPISGHVSLFWYQQALGQGPEFLTYFQNEAQLDKSGLPSDRFFAERPEGSVSTLKIQRTQQEDSAVYLCASSRGKDSYEQYFGPGTRLTVT.

The V gene is TRBV28, the J gene TRBJ2-5, with 9 bases matching TRBD1. The CDR3 totals 15 residues. Germline V gene data show CDR1 as MDHEN and CDR2 as SYDVKM. The V gene end was trimmed by 3 bases and the J gene end by 0 bases; junction bases not matched to a gene: 2. CDR3 residues: CASSLYRGHQETQYF. The DNA for the CDR3 is TGTGCCAGCAGTTTGTACAGGGGGCACCAAGAGACCCAGTACTTC.

This clonotype was counted at least ten times. V and J are TRBV5-1 and TRBJ1-2; TRBD1 matches at 8 bases. This CDR3 has 15 amino acids. Germline CDR1 and CDR2: SGHRS and YFSETQ. Trimming took 4 bases from V and 7 from J; bases not matched to a gene: 12. CDR3 protein: CASSPTLAGGVGYTF. The CDR3 DNA reads TGCGCCAGCAGCCCGACGCTCGCAGGGGGCGTTGGCTACACCTTC.

This clonotype occurred many times. The rearrangement joins TRBV20-1 to TRBJ1-4; D might be TRBD1 (5 bases). This CDR3 is built from 14 residues. From germline, CDR1 is DFQATT and CDR2 SNEGSKA (reference sequence). The V end lost 5 bases, the J end lost 8 bases, and 18 bases lay between the germline ends. CDR3 residues: CSAQDGGGREKLFF. The CDR3 DNA sequence: TGCAGTGCTCAAGATGGCGGGGGGAGGGAAAAACTGTTTTTT.

The chain links TRBV3-1 to TRBJ1-5, with a possible D match to TRBD1 (6 bases). Germline V gene sequence: CDR1 LGHDT, CDR2 YNNKEL (reference sequence). With 4 bases removed from V and 3 bases from J, the gap between germline ends came to 10 bases. The CDR3 length is 14 residues. CDR3 DNA sequence: TGTGCCAGCAGCCCTACAGGGCACAATCAGCCCCAGCATTTT. Translation gives CASSPTGHNQPQHF.

This clonotype was picked up many times. V is TRBV12-3 or TRBV12-4 and J is TRBJ1-1, with D perhaps matching TRBD1 (6 bases). V lost 6 bases to trimming and J lost 3 bases, with 14 bases between them. The CDR3 covers 14 residues. The DNA for the CDR3 is TGTGCCAGCAGGGTACAGGGCAGGTACACTGAAGCTTTCTTT. Translating gives CASRVQGRYTEAFF.

Only a few counts were recorded for this clonotype. The genes are TRBV7-9 and TRBJ2-5; TRBD1 matches at 9 bases. The CDR3 is made up of 14 amino acids. The V segment lost 4 bases and the J segment 5 bases; nucleotides outside the gene matches: 5. Germline V gene lookup returns CDR1 SEHNR and CDR2 FQNEAQ (reference sequence). CDR3 nucleotide sequence: TGTGCCAGCAGCTCGGATACAGGGGGCGAGACCCAGTACTTC. It yields the protein CASSSDTGGETQYF.

This clonotype was seen many times. The chain couples TRBV2 to TRBJ2-7, with 11 positions matching TRBD2. The V and J ends lost 5 bases and 4 bases, in that order; junction bases with no gene match: 7. Germline assignment: CDR1 SNHLY and CDR2 FYNNEI. This CDR3 spans 15 amino acids. CDR3 loop: CASSRLAGGGYEQYF. The CDR3 region has the DNA TGTGCCAGCAGTAGGCTAGCGGGAGGAGGATACGAGCAGTACTTC.

This clonotype was seen just once. The chain has TRBV15 and TRBJ1-2; possibly TRBD1 for D (5 bases). Trimming removed 3 bases at V and 5 bases at J, with 13 bases between. The CDR3 covers 14 residues. Germline CDR1 is LNHNV and CDR2 is YYDKDF (reference sequence). CDR3 DNA: TGTGCCACCAGCAGGGATTCCGCAGGGTATGGCTACACCTTC. Translation: CATSRDSAGYGYTF.

This clonotype was seen at least ten times. As DNA, the CDR3 is TGTGCCAGCATTCGGGACAGTAATAATTCACCCCTCCACTTT. This translates into CASIRDSNNSPLHF. V is TRBV6-6 and J is TRBJ1-6; TRBD1 agrees at 7 bases. The CDR3 totals 14 residues. Germline CDR1 reads MNHNY; CDR2 reads SVGAGI (reference sequence). The junction had 5 bases not matched to a gene; V was cut back by 7 bases and J by 5 bases.

This clonotype was recorded many times. The rearrangement uses TRBV18 and TRBJ1-6, with 9 bases fitting TRBD1. Unmatched junction bases numbered 13, after V lost 5 bases and J lost 14 bases. The CDR3 sequence is 15 residues long. From germline, CDR1 is KGHSH and CDR2 LQKENI. In DNA, the CDR3 is TGTGCCAGCTCATCCGACCGGGACAGGGTATCAACCCTCCACTTT. It translates to CASSSDRDRVSTLHF.

In its sample, this clonotype was seen many times. The V call is TRBV7-9, the J call TRBJ2-5, with TRBD1 identical over 10 bases. Trimming took 3 bases from V and 5 from J; bases not matched to a gene: 6. Germline CDR1 reads SEHNR; CDR2 reads FQNEAQ (reference sequence). The CDR3 consists of 15 residues. The CDR3, as DNA: TGTGCCAGCAGCTTCCGGACAGGGGGAGAGGAGACCCAGTACTTC. This gives the protein CASSFRTGGEETQYF.

This clonotype appeared a few times. The CDR3: CASSVSASGGSEQYF. In nucleotides, the CDR3 is TGCGCCAGCAGCGTCTCGGCTAGCGGGGGAAGCGAGCAGTACTTC. The chain links TRBV5-1 to TRBJ2-7; 10 bases line up with TRBD2. The V gene's germline CDR1 is SGHRS and CDR2 YFSETQ. The V and J ends lost 4 bases and 6 bases, in that order; junction bases with no gene match: 10. The CDR3 runs 15 residues.

This clonotype was picked up many times. The chain recombines TRBV12-3 or TRBV12-4 with TRBJ2-6; D call uncertain. Trimming took 6 bases from V and 3 from J, leaving 9 bases between them. The CDR3 runs to 14 residues. The CDR3 DNA sequence: TGTGCCAGCAGCCGTTCCCTTGGGGCCAACGTCCTGACTTTC. Protein sequence: CASSRSLGANVLTF.

This clonotype was seen at least ten times. The V gene is TRBV20-1, the J gene TRBJ2-1, with unresolved D. The ends were cut back, 0 bases at V and 6 bases at J, with 12 bases in the middle. Per the germline V gene, CDR1 is DFQATT and CDR2 is SNEGSKA (reference sequence). The CDR3 is made up of 14 amino acids. The CDR3 spells CSARDHGRLNEQFF. The CDR3 DNA follows: TGCAGTGCTAGAGATCATGGTCGCCTCAATGAGCAGTTCTTC.

This clonotype was counted at least ten times. The chain links TRBV12-5 to TRBJ2-2; D gene uncertain. This CDR3 spans 13 amino acids. Trimming pared 5 bases from V and 4 bases from J, leaving 8 bases between. From germline, CDR1 is LGHNT and CDR2 FRNRAP. In DNA, the CDR3 is TGTGCTAGTGGTCAGACCCCCACCGGGGAGCTGTTTTTT. It translates to CASGQTPTGELFF.

This clonotype was seen at least ten times. The chain employs TRBV29-1 and TRBJ2-2; D gene unclear. CDR1 and CDR2 from the germline V gene are SQVTM and ANQGSEA. The CDR3 loop spans 15 amino acids. V gave up 6 bases and J gave up 0 bases, with 14 bases separating them. CDR3 sequence (DNA): TGCAGCGTGGCCCCCGCGACGGCGAACACCGGGGAGCTGTTTTTT. Amino acids: CSVAPATANTGELFF.

The J gene is TRBJ1-1, the V gene TRBV29-1; unclear D gene. Trimming took off 8 bases at V and 0 bases at J, with 13 bases between the two ends. The CDR3 contains 13 residues. The germline CDR1 and CDR2 sequences are SQVTM and ANQGSEA. CDR3 loop: CSSSTEVNTEAFF. CDR3 DNA sequence: TGCAGCTCCTCGACGGAGGTGAACACTGAAGCTTTCTTT.

This clonotype was seen many times. This chain connects TRBV2 to TRBJ1-3; 8 positions agree with TRBD1. The junction had 6 bases not matched to a gene; V was cut back by 6 bases and J by 2 bases. The V gene's germline CDR1 is SNHLY and CDR2 FYNNEI. This CDR3 has 15 residues. The CDR3 protein is CASRFRGQTGNTIYF. CDR3 nucleotides: TGTGCCAGCAGATTCAGGGGGCAGACTGGAAACACCATATATTTT.

This clonotype has a handful of counts. The genes are TRBV2 and TRBJ1-2; D call uncertain. This CDR3 is built from 13 residues. Germline V gene data show CDR1 as SNHLY and CDR2 as FYNNEI. V was trimmed by 1 base and J by 3 bases, leaving 6 bases between them. The CDR3, as DNA: TGTGCCAGCAGTGAAGTGACTTACTATGGCTACACCTTC. This codes for CASSEVTYYGYTF.

This clonotype was counted at least ten times. This chain connects TRBV3-1 to TRBJ2-7; D is possibly TRBD1 or TRBD2 (5 bases each). Germline loops: CDR1 LGHDT, CDR2 YNNKEL (reference sequence). Trimming left V 1 base short and J 6 bases short, with 16 bases between. This CDR3 spans 15 amino acids. This chain's CDR3 is CASSQGGTAGPEQYF. CDR3 sequence (DNA): TGTGCCAGCAGCCAAGGAGGGACGGCGGGTCCCGAGCAGTACTTC.

Ten or more counts support this clonotype. The chain joins TRBV20-1 to TRBJ2-7; the match to TRBD2 covers 8 bases. Losses at the gene ends were 4 bases for V and 0 bases for J; bases not matched to a gene: 14. The CDR3 is made up of 17 amino acids. CDR1 and CDR2 (germline): DFQATT, SNEGSKA (reference sequence). This chain's CDR3 is CSATAGRGGLNSYEQYF. The DNA for the CDR3 is TGCAGTGCTACCGCCGGCCGGGGGGGTCTCAACTCCTACGAGCAGTACTTC.

This clonotype is medium-sized by share. The chain employs TRBV2 and TRBJ2-7; 7 bases line up with TRBD2. CDR3 length: 14 residues. J lost 2 bases, V lost 2 bases, and 3 bases had no gene match. The V gene's germline CDR1 is SNHLY and CDR2 FYNNEI. The CDR3, as DNA: TGTGCCAGCAGTGAAACGGGAGGACCCTACGAGCAGTACTTC. It specifies CASSETGGPYEQYF. The full variable domain, completed using reference TRBV2 and TRBJ2-7, is EPEVTQTPSHQVTQMGQEVILRCVPISNHLYFYWYRQILGQKVEFLVSFYNNEISEKSEIFDDQFSVERPDGSNFTLKIRSTKLEDSAMYFCASSETGGPYEQYFGPGTRLTVT.

There are many counts of this clonotype. The V gene is TRBV7-8, the J gene TRBJ1-2, with TRBD1 matching 10 bases. The CDR3 sequence is 15 residues long. Looked up from germline, CDR1 is SGHVS and CDR2 is FQNEAQ. After removal of 5 bases from V and 8 bases from J, the junction contained 11 bases not matched to a gene. The CDR3 region is CASSPRDRGTVGYTF. In DNA, the CDR3 is TGTGCCAGCAGCCCCAGGGACAGGGGAACCGTGGGCTACACCTTC.

Many counts were recorded for this clonotype. The J gene is TRBJ2-1, the V gene TRBV7-2; D not certain. The length of the CDR3 is 13 residues. V lost 0 bases and J 8 bases, leaving 8 bases between the germline ends. Germline V gives CDR1 SGHTA, CDR2 FQGNSA. Here the CDR3 reads CASSLAGSYEQFF. CDR3 DNA: TGTGCCAGCAGCTTAGCGGGAAGCTATGAGCAGTTCTTC. Filled out from reference TRBV7-2 and TRBJ2-1, the complete variable domain reads GAGVSQSPSNKVTEKGKDVELRCDPISGHTALYWYRQSLGQGLEFLIYFQGNSAPDKSGLPSDRFSAERTGGSVSTLTIQRTQQEDSAVYLCASSLAGSYEQFFGPGTRLTVL.

This clonotype was observed a handful of times. This chain uses TRBV29-1 with TRBJ2-3; D possibly corresponds to TRBD1 (5 bases). From germline, CDR1 is SQVTM and CDR2 ANQGSEA. The CDR3 extends over 10 amino acids. Trimming took off 7 bases at V and 6 bases at J, with 8 bases between the two ends. The CDR3 nucleotides read TGCAGCGGGGGCGAGGATACGCAGTATTTT. Translation: CSGGEDTQYF.

This clonotype has a count of ten or more. The gene calls are TRBV21-1 and TRBJ1-4; the table's TRBD1 call for D was not verified on the DNA. TRBV21-1 is designated a pseudogene. There are 15 residues in the CDR3. CDR3 bases: TGTGCCAGCAGCAAAAGGCGTCGGGACAGAGGAAAACTGTTTTTT. Translating it yields CASSKRRRDRGKLFF.

The table lists this clonotype with a few counts. The genes are TRBV7-9 and TRBJ1-2; no firm D call. CDR1 and CDR2 from the germline V gene are SEHNR and FQNEAQ (reference sequence). Trimming cost V 5 bases and J 8 bases, with 12 bases left between them. The CDR3 has 12 amino acids. CDR3 region: CASSLDTRGYTF. CDR3 DNA sequence: TGTGCCAGCAGCCTTGATACGCGGGGCTACACCTTC.

The rearrangement joins TRBV7-9 to TRBJ2-5; perhaps TRBD1 as D (5 bases). The CDR3 runs to 17 residues. Germline V gives CDR1 SEHNR, CDR2 FQNEAQ (reference sequence). Trimming stripped 5 bases from V and 2 bases from J, with 21 bases between. CDR3 DNA sequence: TGTGCCAGCAGCCGCGATTCAGGTGGCAGGGATCAAGAGACCCAGTACTTC. Its translation is CASSRDSGGRDQETQYF.

The sample holds many counts of this clonotype. This chain uses TRBV12-3 or TRBV12-4 with TRBJ2-2, with unresolved D. This CDR3 comprises 15 residues. V was clipped by 3 bases and J by 4 bases, with 12 bases between them. The CDR3 bases are TGTGCCAGCAGTTTTCTGGCCGTTGGCACCGGGGAGCTGTTTTTT. Its protein is CASSFLAVGTGELFF.